Listed below are T cell receptor beta chains from one sample, sequenced in a study of graft-versus-host responses after intestinal transplantation. Clones were sequenced by immunoSEQ multiplex PCR, and TCRdb holds only the in-frame ones, with some missing. The data show 95,000 or so clones, with 75% to 95% seen just once and around 15% held by the top ten. This specimen was PBMCs, taken just under 460 days after intestinal transplant. The receptors were sampled from a human patient who received an intestinal transplant, so some T cells may come from the graft donor. Each CDR3 is given with its conserved first and last residue. D genes are given only for firm matches. A row's size may be missing; if present it is once, few, many or a size class.

NA	TRBV7-9	TRBJ2-7	TRBD2	CASSAGTRLEQYF	TGTGCCAGCAGCGCCGGGACTAGACTCGAGCAGTACTTC
NA	TRBV2	TRBJ2-7	NA	CASRGGTLYEQYF	TGTGCCTCAAGAGGGGGGACTCTCTACGAGCAGTACTTC
NA	TRBV25-1	TRBJ2-1	NA	CASSELGGSLAAERQFF	TGTGCCAGCAGTGAATTAGGAGGGTCCCTCGCCGCAGAGAGGCAGTTCTTC
NA	TRBV11-1	TRBJ2-1	TRBD1	CASSRTGMSENEQFF	TGTGCCAGCAGCCGGACAGGGATGTCGGAAAATGAGCAGTTCTTC
NA	TRBV7-3	TRBJ2-2	NA	CASSLVEGELFF	TGTGCCAGCAGCTTAGTTGAGGGGGAGCTGTTTTTT
NA	TRBV6-5	TRBJ1-2	NA	CASSFDSNYGYTF	TGTGCCAGCAGTTTCGACAGTAACTATGGCTACACCTTC
NA	TRBV19	TRBJ1-6	NA	CASSISASSYNSPLHF	TGTGCCAGTAGTATAAGTGCCAGCTCCTATAATTCACCCCTCCACTTT
NA	TRBV10-2	TRBJ1-4	TRBD1	CASARQGGEKLFF	TGCGCCAGCGCCCGACAGGGTGGTGAAAAACTGTTTTTT
NA	TRBV5-6	TRBJ1-6	TRBD1	CASSFGGGFWSPLHF	TGTGCCAGCAGCTTTGGAGGGGGCTTTTGGTCACCCCTCCACTTT
NA	TRBV2	TRBJ2-3	NA	CASSEDREGTDTQYF	TGTGCCAGCAGTGAAGACCGGGAAGGCACAGATACGCAGTATTTT
NA	TRBV7-2	TRBJ1-6	NA	CASSPPRGDNSPLHF	TGTGCCAGCAGCCCCCCCAGGGGAGATAATTCACCCCTCCACTTT
NA	TRBV5-5	TRBJ2-7	NA	CASSLTASYEQYF	TGTGCCAGCAGCTTGACAGCCTCCTACGAGCAGTACTTC
once	TRBV7-9	TRBJ1-2	TRBD1	CASSYTRGSDYGYTF	TGTGCCAGCAGCTATACCAGGGGGTCCGACTATGGCTACACCTTC
NA	TRBV5-1	TRBJ2-1	TRBD2	CASSPSGGPNEQFF	TGCGCCAGCAGCCCTAGCGGGGGGCCCAATGAGCAGTTCTTC
once	TRBV7-6	TRBJ1-1	NA	CASRVPDGVDTEAFF	TGTGCCAGCAGGGTCCCTGACGGCGTGGACACTGAAGCTTTCTTT
NA	TRBV2	TRBJ1-2	TRBD1	CASREPGQGAFGYTF	TGTGCCAGCAGGGAACCGGGACAGGGGGCTTTTGGCTACACCTTC
NA	TRBV5-1	TRBJ2-2	NA	CASSLGTGGLIAGELFF	TGCGCCAGCAGCTTGGGGACCGGGGGGCTTATCGCCGGGGAGCTGTTTTTT
few	TRBV6-6	TRBJ2-1	TRBD2	CASSQTSGGPSEQFF	TGTGCCAGCAGTCAGACTAGCGGGGGGCCTAGTGAGCAGTTCTTC
NA	TRBV19	TRBJ1-1	TRBD1	CASNSRQGPKTVGYEAFF	TGTGCCAGTAACAGTCGACAGGGCCCTAAAACGGTGGGATATGAAGCTTTCTTT
NA	TRBV2	TRBJ1-1	NA	CATSDPANTEAFF	TGTGCCACCAGTGACCCCGCGAACACTGAAGCTTTCTTT
NA	TRBV5-5	TRBJ2-7	NA	CASSLAGHNPYEQYF	TGTGCCAGCAGCTTGGCCGGGCATAACCCCTACGAGCAGTACTTC
NA	TRBV18	TRBJ1-6	NA	CASSLAGSPLHF	TGTGCCAGCTCGCTGGCAGGGTCACCCCTCCACTTT